This T cell receptor beta chain is from a study of glioma-infiltrating T cells after dendritic cell vaccination (dated by TCRdb to 2016 to 2017). For the study in its entirety: Of the roughly 15 glioblastoma patients in the cohort, all drawn from Phase I and II dendritic cell vaccination trials, 9 were newly diagnosed and 6 had recurrent disease. Between 2003 and 2012, the patients were given dendritic cell vaccination pulsed with autologous tumor lysate. The vaccine consisted of monocyte-derived dendritic cells cultured less than 9 days with IL-4 and GM-CSF, then pulsed overnight with autologous tumor lysate. Three intradermal dendritic cell vaccine injections were administered to patients at biweekly intervals in the arm below the axilla. Deep sequencing of TCR beta CDR3 regions was used to quantify tumor-infiltrating lymphocyte content and compare tumor and blood repertoires in dendritic cell-vaccinated glioblastoma patients. Survival after dendritic cell vaccination was correlated with TCR sequencing metrics, including TIL content and tumor-blood repertoire overlap. General findings and caveats noted by the study authors: The cohort was small and heterogeneous, with few patients having full blood and tumor sets and even fewer initial-recurrent tumor pairs. No direct relationship between TCR clonality and survival was found, suggesting that a diverse polyclonal response may matter. After dendritic cell vaccination, a higher estimated pretreatment TIL content predicted longer time to progression and longer overall survival. The three-group TCR overlap response model was characterized as speculative, and prospective validation of the model was stated to be required.

The CDR3 runs 12 residues from the cysteine to the phenylalanine. The read is trimmed to its CDR3 DNA, 36 bases read in frame from base 1. V and J are truncated by 5 bases and 8 bases respectively, leaving an intervening sequence of 9 bases. The germline V gene sets CDR1 to SGHTA and CDR2 to FQGTGA. TCRB CDR3 regions were amplified from 2 ug genomic DNA, or all available DNA if less, using the immunoSEQ assay. Multiplex PCR used 60 forward primers for TCR V beta segments and 13 reverse primers for J beta segments. To estimate the number of reads per starting template, synthetic control templates were added to each sample at limiting dilution. The Illumina HiSeq System generated sequencing reads of 87 bp. Concerning the study's data processing: To remove PCR and sequencing errors, closely related sequences were merged with a nearest neighbor algorithm. TCR overlap was defined as the percentage of unique tumor TCR beta sequences that were also present in the same patient's peripheral blood. The source is immuneACCESS, and TCRdb retained only in-frame sequences with V and J called. Part of the clones is not carried over; for the studies checked, unresolved V genes explain less than half of this, and the remainder is unexplained. The DNA was the basis for D and trimming; V, J and clone size are from that table. This sample gives about 82,000 clones in total; around 90% of them show up just once. The leading ten clones occupy roughly 3.2% of the sample.

To be selected, patients needed enough residual fresh-frozen tumor tissue and more than two years of available survival data. An isocitrate dehydrogenase mutation was not carried by any of the glioblastoma patients, although molecular status was otherwise variable. PBMC collection took place before vaccination, two weeks after the third vaccination, and at tumor progression if progression occurred. The Qiagen DNeasy Blood extraction Kit was used to extract genomic DNA. Comments on this clone: Its binding antigen is unknown. Base-call qualities are not available, and no considerably larger clone is one nucleotide away.

Recombination joined TRBV7-3 with TRBJ1-4, with no confident D gene call. Sequences were derived from blood, sampled before dendritic cell vaccination. This TCR came from a human donor with glioblastoma. The nucleotide sequence reads as follows: TGTGCCAGCAGCGTTGACGGGGAAAAACTGTTTTTT. It specifies CASSVDGEKLFF.